This entry features one T cell receptor beta chain sequence. Germline V lookup: CDR1 SGHVS, CDR2 FQNEAQ. The CDR3 contains 14 residues. The junction had 6 bases not matched to a gene; V was cut back by 2 bases and J by 7 bases. These data belong to a study of beta chain features in type 1 diabetes. Investigators reverse transcribed all isolated RNA, so they sequenced expressed TCRB transcripts. Some clones are missing from TCRdb's copy, which holds only in-frame ones; the method was immunoSEQ multiplex PCR. Of hundreds of thousands of clones in the sample, 13% to 15% were seen once. This TCR derives from a woman aged 40 to 50 in good health. Sample: naive CD4+ T cells from blood. This chain connects TRBV7-8 to TRBJ1-2; 8 positions agree with TRBD1. CDR3 in DNA: TGTGCCAGCAGCTTACGGACAGGGTATGGTGGCTACACCTTC. Its translation is CASSLRTGYGGYTF.